This T cell receptor (beta chain) was captured in a study of blood T cell repertoires in COVID-19. Study as a whole: Samples taken during acute and convalescent COVID-19 were collected in the United States, Italy and Spain. PBMCs, B-cell-depleted T cells, or T cells provided the cDNA or gDNA that made up the material.

J lost 3 bases, V lost 8 bases, and 4 bases had no gene match. Germline loops: CDR1 GTSNPN, CDR2 SVGIG (reference sequence). The CDR3 is made up of 13 amino acids. Authors' analysis steps: Nucleated cell counts were estimated from reference gene primer amplification. The protocol was immunoSEQ multiplex PCR, while the TCRdb copy is restricted to in-frame clones and leaves out a portion. For V, J and clone size, that table is used; D and trimming come from the DNA. The profile shows about 78,000 clones, about 83% of them singletons. A few counts support this clone. This sequence originates from a man aged 50-59 years with acute or convalescent COVID-19. The sample comprised peripheral blood. The genes are TRBV30 and TRBJ1-6; 7 nucleotides match TRBD1. The DNA of the CDR3 is TGTGCCGCGGACAGGTTCTATAATTCACCCCTCCACTTT. Amino acid sequence: CAADRFYNSPLHF.